Following are 28 T cell receptor beta chains from one sample sequenced in a study of OX40 agonist ivuxolimab in advanced cancers. Libraries were prepared by immunoSEQ multiplex PCR; TCRdb keeps only in-frame clonotypes and omits some of them. The sample yields some 60,000 clones, about 91% seen once. The specimen comprised CD4+ or CD8+ T cells sorted from blood, sampled in a trial of the OX40 agonist ivuxolimab. All receptors derive from an adult with an advanced solid tumor such as melanoma, head and neck, liver or kidney cancer.

The gene calls are TRBV11-2 and TRBJ2-3; 12 bases are shared with TRBD2. Germline V lookup: CDR1 SGHAT, CDR2 FQNNGV. CDR3 length equals 15 residues. V gave up 5 bases and J gave up 4 bases; unmatched junction bases: 4. The CDR3 sequence: CASSPTSGRPDTQYF. The CDR3 nucleotides are TGTGCCAGCAGCCCGACTAGCGGGAGACCAGATACGCAGTATTTT. Based on the CDR3 plus reference TRBV11-2 and TRBJ2-3, the full variable domain is EAGVAQSPRYKIIEKRQSVAFWCNPISGHATLYWYQQILGQGPKLLIQFQNNGVVDDSQLPKDRFSAERLKGVDSTLKIQPAKLEDSAVYLCASSPTSGRPDTQYFGPGTRLTVL.

The chain carries TRBV21-1 and TRBJ2-1; the table's D call, TRBD1, was not checked against the DNA. TRBV21-1 is a pseudogene. The CDR3 is 14 amino acids. The CDR3 reads CASSNDRIYNEQFF. Written as DNA, the CDR3 is TGTGCCAGCAGCAATGACAGGATATACAATGAGCAGTTCTTC.

This chain links TRBV18 with TRBJ2-2; 10 bases map to TRBD1. From germline, CDR1 is KGHSH and CDR2 LQKENI. The V segment lost 3 bases and the J segment 6 bases; nucleotides outside the gene matches: 1. The CDR3 loop spans 14 amino acids. CDR3 loop: CASSPGQGPGELFF. The DNA for the CDR3 is TGTGCCAGCTCACCGGGACAGGGGCCCGGGGAGCTGTTTTTT.

This chain links TRBV6-5 with TRBJ1-6; D is uncertain. The CDR3 has 13 residues. V was cut by 5 bases and J by 7 bases, with 9 bases left in between. Germline V gene sequence: CDR1 MNHEY, CDR2 SVGAGI. This CDR3 reads CASSNSRNSPLHF. The CDR3 DNA reads as TGTGCCAGCAGTAACAGCAGGAATTCACCCCTCCACTTT.

The rearrangement uses TRBV30 and TRBJ1-3, with no clear D. The CDR3 length is 15 residues. Germline loops: CDR1 GTSNPN, CDR2 SVGIG (reference sequence). Trimming cost V 3 bases and J 3 bases, with 15 bases left between them. CDR3: CAWSRGTTDGNTIYF. CDR3 coding DNA: TGTGCCTGGAGCAGAGGAACGACTGATGGAAACACCATATATTTT.

This clone has just a few counts. The V gene is TRBV29-1, the J gene TRBJ2-3, with 9 bases identical to TRBD1. This CDR3 region has 15 residues. CDR1 and CDR2 from the germline V gene are SQVTM and ANQGSEA. J gave up 5 bases and V 6 bases, and 12 bases lay outside the gene matches. The CDR3 loop is CSVLPLQGAIDTQYF. The DNA of the CDR3 is TGCAGCGTCCTACCATTACAGGGGGCTATAGATACGCAGTATTTT.

The chain combines TRBV18 with TRBJ2-1; D is unresolved. CDR1 is KGHSH and CDR2 is LQKENI in the germline V gene. With 1 base removed from V and 4 bases from J, the gap between germline ends came to 2 bases. CDR3 size: 12 residues. The CDR3 DNA is TGTGCCAGCTCACCACAGTACAATGAGCAGTTCTTC. Its translation is CASSPQYNEQFF.

In DNA form, the CDR3 reads TGCGCCAGCAGCTTGGGAGGGGCTTCGGGCACTGAAGCTTTCTTT. Protein sequence: CASSLGGASGTEAFF. The V and J genes are TRBV5-1 and TRBJ1-1; maybe TRBD1 (5 bases). The ends were cut back, 0 bases at V and 4 bases at J, with 13 bases in the middle. CDR3 length equals 15 residues. Germline V gene sequence: CDR1 SGHRS, CDR2 YFSETQ.

V and J are TRBV30 and TRBJ2-7; 10 bases match TRBD2. Germline CDR1 reads GTSNPN; CDR2 reads SVGIG (reference sequence). The CDR3 is made up of 15 amino acids. V trimming: 0 bases; J trimming: 5 bases; junction bases outside the gene matches: 7. CDR3 region: CAWSVRLAGYNEQYF. The CDR3 DNA reads TGTGCCTGGAGTGTAAGACTAGCGGGTTACAACGAGCAGTACTTC.

V gene TRBV6-4 combines with J gene TRBJ2-3; 7 bases are shared with TRBD2. The ends lost 4 bases at V and 1 base at J; junction bases unmatched: 2. The CDR3 is made up of 14 amino acids. CDR1 and CDR2 from the germline V gene are MRHNA and SNTAGT. The CDR3 reads CASSGAGGTDTQYF. The CDR3 nucleotides are TGTGCCAGCAGTGGCGCGGGAGGCACAGATACGCAGTATTTT.

CDR3 nucleotide sequence: TGCGCCAGCAGCCAAGATAGGGAGAGGCAGGGGGGTCCTGAAGCTTTCTTT. Translating gives CASSQDRERQGGPEAFF. This chain uses TRBV4-3 with TRBJ1-1; TRBD1 matches at 7 bases. Germline trimming cut 0 bases from V and 6 bases from J; bases unmatched to any gene: 13. Germline lookup yields CDR1 LGHNA and CDR2 YSLEER. This CDR3 is built from 17 residues.

The chain uses TRBV5-4 and TRBJ2-3; TRBD1 matches at 7 bases. Trimming at V came to 8 bases and at J to 2 bases, leaving 5 bases not matched to a gene. Germline loops: CDR1 SGHNT, CDR2 YYREEE (reference sequence). The CDR3 has 13 residues. Here the CDR3 reads CASQGQPTDTQYF. In nucleotides, the CDR3 is TGTGCCAGTCAGGGACAGCCCACAGATACGCAGTATTTT. Combining the CDR3 with reference TRBV5-4 and TRBJ2-3 gives the whole variable domain ETGVTQSPTHLIKTRGQQVTLRCSSQSGHNTVSWYQQALGQGPQFIFQYYREEENGRGNFPPRFSGLQFPNYSSELNVNALELDDSALYLCASQGQPTDTQYFGPGTRLTVL.

The V and J genes are TRBV2 and TRBJ1-4, with D hard to call. V dropped 4 bases and J dropped 2 bases, with 2 bases sitting between them. The length of the CDR3 is 12 residues. CDR1 is SNHLY, CDR2 FYNNEI, per germline. CDR3 amino acids: CASSGTNEKLFF. The CDR3 DNA reads TGTGCCAGCAGTGGGACTAATGAAAAACTGTTTTTT.

The V call is TRBV7-9, the J call TRBJ2-3; the D gene is possibly TRBD1 (6 bases). V was pared by 5 bases and J by 2 bases, with 17 bases between. CDR1 and CDR2 (germline): SEHNR, FQNEAQ (reference sequence). The CDR3 contains 16 residues. CDR3 residues: CASSPTNYRDTDTQYF. The DNA of the CDR3 is TGTGCCAGCAGCCCTACAAACTACAGGGACACAGATACGCAGTATTTT.

This chain links TRBV5-1 with TRBJ2-2, with 8 bases lining up with TRBD2. V lost 5 bases, J lost 3 bases, and 9 bases stayed unmatched. Germline assignment: CDR1 SGHRS and CDR2 YFSETQ. The CDR3 is 16 amino acids. The CDR3 region is CASSSQAGADTGELFF. CDR3 DNA sequence: TGCGCCAGCAGTTCTCAAGCGGGAGCCGACACCGGGGAGCTGTTTTTT.

The gene calls are TRBV9 and TRBJ1-1, with D possibly being TRBD1 (5 bases). Germline CDR1 reads SGDLS; CDR2 reads YYNGEE. The CDR3 runs 14 residues. The germline V and J ends were trimmed by 1 base and 4 bases, with 11 bases remaining between them. CDR3 DNA sequence: TGTGCCAGCAGCGTAAGGGGATCGGGCACTGAAGCTTTCTTT. As protein: CASSVRGSGTEAFF.

The V and J genes are TRBV6-5 and TRBJ1-2; maybe TRBD1 (5 bases). V was shortened by 6 bases and J by 4 bases, with 12 bases between the two germline ends. This CDR3 region has 13 residues. CDR1 is MNHEY and CDR2 is SVGAGI in the germline V gene. Here the CDR3 reads CASRGGGTYGYTF. The CDR3 bases are TGTGCCAGCAGGGGCGGGGGAACCTATGGCTACACCTTC.

The chain uses TRBV2 and TRBJ1-4; 8 bases line up with TRBD1. With V trimmed by 6 bases and J by 8 bases, 8 bases remained unmatched. CDR1 and CDR2 from the germline V gene are SNHLY and FYNNEI. CDR3 length: 14 residues. CDR3 sequence reads: CASRAGTGGEKLFF. The CDR3 nucleotides are TGTGCCAGCAGGGCGGGGACAGGAGGGGAAAAACTGTTTTTT.

This clone came up once. The V gene is TRBV27, the J gene TRBJ2-2; maybe TRBD2 (5 bases). Per the germline V gene, CDR1 is MNHEY and CDR2 is SMNVEV (reference sequence). CDR3 size: 15 residues. The V gene lost 2 bases and the J gene lost 4 bases, with 11 bases spanning the gap. CDR3 amino acids: CASSLVREPTGELFF. CDR3 nucleotide sequence: TGTGCCAGCAGTTTAGTCCGGGAACCCACCGGGGAGCTGTTTTTT.

The rearrangement links TRBV4-2 to TRBJ1-4; no firm D call. The CDR3 has 16 amino acids. The V gene lost 1 base and the J gene lost 2 bases, with 11 bases spanning the gap. Germline loops: CDR1 LGHNA, CDR2 YNFKEQ. This CDR3 reads CASSQAVQLTNEKLFF. The DNA for the CDR3 is TGTGCCAGCAGCCAAGCCGTGCAGTTGACTAATGAAAAACTGTTTTTT.

This chain links TRBV30 with TRBJ2-5, with D perhaps given as TRBD1 or TRBD2 (7 bases each). The CDR3 consists of 13 residues. CDR1 is GTSNPN and CDR2 is SVGIG in the germline V gene (reference sequence). V lost 4 bases to trimming and J lost 2 bases, with 11 bases between them. This CDR3 is CAWTGGEQETQYF. The CDR3 DNA sequence: TGTGCCTGGACAGGGGGGGAACAAGAGACCCAGTACTTC.

Note on this clone: Other DNA sequences of this sample code for an identical CDR3. The rearrangement joins TRBV30 to TRBJ2-2, with 14 bases identical to TRBD2. Germline CDR1 reads GTSNPN; CDR2 reads SVGIG (reference sequence). V lost 5 bases to trimming and J lost 3 bases; unmatched junction nucleotides: 11. The CDR3 covers 18 residues. CDR3 protein: CAWRGGTSGSWDTGELFF. The DNA of the CDR3 is TGTGCCTGGCGGGGGGGGACTAGCGGGAGTTGGGACACCGGGGAGCTGTTTTTT.

The rearrangement joins TRBV10-3 to TRBJ1-3; TRBD1 is a possible D gene (5 bases). Trimming took 7 bases from V and 2 from J, leaving 12 bases between them. The CDR3 consists of 14 residues. In germline, CDR1 is ENHRY, CDR2 SYGVKD. The CDR3 sequence is CAIKAGWTGNTIYF. The CDR3 DNA follows: TGTGCCATCAAGGCAGGGTGGACTGGAAACACCATATATTTT.

The chain recombines TRBV7-2 with TRBJ2-1; D tentatively reads TRBD1 or TRBD2 (6 bases each). Germline V CDR1 and CDR2: SGHTA, FQGNSA. Deletions cut 5 bases from V and 4 bases from J, with 15 bases between. The CDR3 runs 15 residues. The CDR3 sequence: CASSHPGGRYNEQFF. The CDR3 bases are TGTGCCAGCAGCCATCCCGGGGGCAGATACAATGAGCAGTTCTTC.

This clone showed up just once. The rearrangement uses TRBV19 and TRBJ1-3; the D is unclear. Germline V gives CDR1 LNHDA, CDR2 SQIVND (reference sequence). Trimming pared 3 bases from V and 0 bases from J, leaving 9 bases between. The CDR3 runs 15 residues. In nucleotides, the CDR3 is TGTGCCAGTAGTATCTCTCGGAACTCTGGAAACACCATATATTTT. Its translation is CASSISRNSGNTIYF.

This clone came up once. The rearrangement uses TRBV15 and TRBJ2-3, with 7 bases identical to TRBD1. This CDR3 comprises 16 residues. V trimming: 3 bases; J trimming: 2 bases; junction bases outside the gene matches: 8. Germline lookup yields CDR1 LNHNV and CDR2 YYDKDF (reference sequence). This CDR3 reads CATSRGADRATDTQYF. The CDR3, as DNA: TGTGCCACCAGCAGGGGAGCCGACAGGGCCACAGATACGCAGTATTTT.

The rearrangement joins TRBV29-1 to TRBJ2-3, with 12 bases fitting TRBD2. Germline V gene data show CDR1 as SQVTM and CDR2 as ANQGSEA. With V trimmed by 7 bases and J by 5 bases, 7 bases remained unmatched. CDR3 length: 14 residues. The CDR3 coding sequence is TGCAGCGCCCAGACTAGCGGGAGAGGAGATACGCAGTATTTT. Encoded protein: CSAQTSGRGDTQYF.

This clone is a singleton in its sample. The CDR3 sequence: CASSLAIAGETQYF. The DNA of the CDR3 is TGTGCCAGCAGCTTGGCAATAGCGGGAGAGACCCAGTACTTC. The chain uses TRBV5-5 and TRBJ2-5; 7 bases are a match to TRBD2. Per germline, CDR1 SGHKS and CDR2 YYEKEE (reference sequence). The CDR3 extends over 14 amino acids. V lost 0 bases and J lost 4; bases outside the gene matches: 3.